This TCR beta chain was retrieved from a study of blood T cell repertoires in COVID-19. Repertoires were generated with immunoSEQ multiplex PCR, while TCRdb's copy carries only in-frame clones and drops some. The data show about 180,000 clones, approximately 88% seen once. The CDR3 is 14 amino acids. Germline CDR1 reads KGHSH; CDR2 reads LQKENI. J gave up 10 bases and V 3 bases, and 11 bases lay outside the gene matches. The table lists this clone with a count of one. Sequences were obtained from peripheral blood. The V call is TRBV18, the J call TRBJ1-2, with 7 bases identical to TRBD1. The TCR was taken from a woman aged 30 to 39 with acute or convalescent COVID-19. CDR3 sequence: CASSPFARTGDYTF. The DNA of the CDR3 is TGTGCCAGCTCACCTTTCGCACGCACAGGGGACTACACCTTC.